These T cell receptor beta chains were read from a single sample in a study of graft-versus-host responses after intestinal transplantation. Libraries were prepared by immunoSEQ multiplex PCR; TCRdb keeps only in-frame clonotypes and omits some of them. The sample carries roughly 90,000 clones, about 88% recorded once. These receptors have no identified antigens. This specimen was unstimulated CD4+ T cells sorted from spleen or lymph node cells, taken before transplant. Every receptor here comes from a human donor who was the organ donor for an intestinal transplant. The CDR3 runs from the conserved cysteine through the conserved F or W. A D gene is named only where the DNA matches it firmly. Size is omitted from some rows. Given values are once, few, many or a class for expanded clones.

TRBJ2-3	TRBD2	-	TRBV6-1	CASSEITPGLASRTDTQYF	TGTGCCAGCAGTGAAATAACCCCGGGACTAGCAAGCCGGACAGATACGCAGTATTTT
TRBJ1-1	TRBD1	-	TRBV14	CASSQETGGKAFF	TGTGCCAGCAGCCAAGAAACAGGGGGCAAAGCTTTCTTT
TRBJ2-4	-	-	TRBV11-2	CASSQSSTSQYF	TGTGCCAGCAGCCAGTCTTCAACATCTCAGTACTTC
TRBJ2-7	-	-	TRBV7-2	CASSLASSYEQYF	TGTGCCAGCAGCTTAGCTAGCTCCTACGAGCAGTACTTC
TRBJ2-5	-	-	TRBV19	CASSTTMVRRETQYF	TGTGCCAGTAGTACTACGATGGTACGGAGAGAGACCCAGTACTTC
TRBJ2-7	-	-	TRBV5-4	CASSFGLRDYEQYF	TGTGCCAGCAGCTTTGGGCTGAGGGATTACGAGCAGTACTTC
TRBJ2-7	TRBD2	-	TRBV5-4	CASSQYGTSGISSYEQYF	TGTGCCAGCAGCCAGTACGGGACTAGCGGTATAAGCTCCTACGAGCAGTACTTC
TRBJ2-7	TRBD1	-	TRBV19	CASSERRGQGASYEQYF	TGTGCCAGTAGTGAACGCAGAGGACAGGGGGCCTCCTACGAGCAGTACTTC
TRBJ2-1	TRBD1	-	TRBV2	CASSGTGGYGEQFF	TGTGCCAGCAGTGGGACAGGGGGTTATGGTGAGCAGTTCTTC
TRBJ2-5	-	-	TRBV14	CASSRRLVLEETQYF	TGTGCCAGCAGCCGCCGACTAGTTTTGGAGGAGACCCAGTACTTC
TRBJ2-3	TRBD2	-	TRBV12-5	CASGLVGGASGDTDTQYF	TGTGCTAGTGGTTTGGTAGGTGGGGCTAGCGGGGACACAGATACGCAGTATTTT
TRBJ1-1	-	-	TRBV9	CASSAGVNTEAFF	TGTGCCAGCAGCGCAGGGGTGAACACTGAAGCTTTCTTT
TRBJ2-2	-	-	TRBV11-3	CASSLVQGTGELFF	TGTGCCAGCAGCTTAGTCCAGGGCACCGGGGAGCTGTTTTTT
TRBJ2-4	TRBD2	-	TRBV15	CATSRIAGGADKNIQYF	TGTGCCACCAGCAGAATAGCGGGAGGGGCGGACAAAAACATTCAGTACTTC
TRBJ1-2	TRBD1	-	TRBV7-2	CASSPRQGVTKGYTF	TGTGCCAGCAGCCCGCGACAGGGAGTTACGAAGGGCTACACCTTC
TRBJ2-7	-	-	TRBV6-5	CASSELGRTEGEYF	TGTGCCAGCAGTGAATTGGGGCGGACAGAGGGGGAGTACTTC
TRBJ2-3	TRBD2	-	TRBV28	CASSFPGEGDTQYF	TGTGCCAGCAGTTTTCCGGGGGAGGGAGATACGCAGTATTTT
TRBJ2-7	TRBD2	-	TRBV5-8	CASSTGLAGYYEQYF	TGTGCCAGCAGCACGGGACTAGCGGGCTACTACGAGCAGTACTTC
TRBJ2-1	TRBD2	-	TRBV7-8	CASTLRGITGGYVRSSYNEQFF	TGTGCCAGCACCCTTAGAGGGATTACGGGGGGGTACGTCAGGAGCTCCTACAATGAGCAGTTCTTC
TRBJ2-2	TRBD2	-	TRBV6-1	CASGIAGISTGELFF	TGTGCCAGCGGGATAGCGGGGATCTCCACCGGGGAGCTGTTTTTT
TRBJ2-6	TRBD1	-	TRBV7-6	CASSSLKSGTGRISGANVLTF	TGTGCCAGCAGCTCACTTAAGTCCGGGACAGGGCGAATCTCTGGGGCCAACGTCCTGACTTTC
TRBJ1-2	-	few	TRBV9	CASRQGSYGYTF	TGTGCCAGCAGGCAGGGAAGCTATGGCTACACCTTC
TRBJ1-1	-	-	TRBV7-9	CASSLGTLVTEAFF	TGTGCCAGCAGCTTGGGGACACTTGTGACTGAAGCTTTCTTT
TRBJ2-7	-	-	TRBV7-9	CASSSWRDSSYEQYF	TGTGCCAGCAGCAGCTGGCGGGACAGTTCCTACGAGCAGTACTTC
TRBJ1-2	TRBD1	-	TRBV25-1	CASSGTGNGYTF	TGTGCCAGCAGTGGGACAGGGAACGGCTACACCTTC
TRBJ1-1	TRBD1	once	TRBV30	CAWSVPDRAFMNTEAFF	TGTGCCTGGAGTGTACCCGACAGGGCCTTTATGAACACTGAAGCTTTCTTT
TRBJ2-2	TRBD2	-	TRBV5-4	CASSREVLNTGELFF	TGTGCCAGCAGCCGGGAGGTTTTAAACACCGGGGAGCTGTTTTTT
TRBJ1-2	-	-	TRBV5-6	CASSLPPGSGYTF	TGTGCCAGCAGCTTGCCCCCAGGGTCTGGCTACACCTTC
TRBJ2-3	-	-	TRBV9	CASSVVPATKGQDTQYF	TGTGCCAGCAGCGTAGTGCCCGCGACCAAGGGGCAAGATACGCAGTATTTT
TRBJ2-3	-	-	TRBV7-2	CASSFYTDTQYF	TGTGCCAGCAGCTTTTACACAGATACGCAGTATTTT
TRBJ2-1	TRBD2	-	TRBV4-2	CASSRTGTRTFTDYNEQFF	TGTGCCAGCAGCCGGACCGGGACTAGAACCTTTACGGACTACAATGAGCAGTTCTTC
TRBJ1-2	-	-	TRBV30	CAWSPGGVGYGYTF	TGTGCCTGGAGTCCTGGGGGGGTTGGCTATGGCTACACCTTC
TRBJ2-6	TRBD1	-	TRBV2	CASGTGFGANVLTF	TGTGCCAGCGGGACAGGGTTTGGGGCCAACGTCCTGACTTTC
TRBJ2-7	-	few	TRBV5-4	CASSLTQTYEQYF	TGTGCCAGCAGCTTAACACAGACCTACGAGCAGTACTTC
TRBJ2-3	-	-	TRBV7-9	CASGARAGTDTQYF	TGTGCCAGCGGGGCCAGGGCGGGCACAGATACGCAGTATTTT
TRBJ2-1	-	-	TRBV6-5	CASSYSPSSYNEQFF	TGTGCCAGCAGTTACTCGCCGAGCTCCTACAATGAGCAGTTCTTC
TRBJ1-1	TRBD1	-	TRBV4-1	CASSRDEDRGRNTEAFF	TGCGCCAGCAGCAGAGATGAGGACAGGGGGAGGAACACTGAAGCTTTCTTT
TRBJ1-1	TRBD1	-	TRBV6-6	CASSGTGREAFF	TGTGCCAGCAGTGGGACAGGGCGGGAAGCTTTCTTT
TRBJ2-3	TRBD1	once	TRBV7-2	CASSLSTGGTDTQYF	TGTGCCAGCAGCTTATCCACAGGGGGTACAGATACGCAGTATTTT
TRBJ2-2	-	-	TRBV11-2	CASSLTQTGTGELFF	TGTGCCAGCAGCCTCACACAAACGGGGACCGGGGAGCTGTTTTTT
TRBJ2-1	-	-	TRBV6-7	CASSYPDCNEQFF	TGTGCCAGCAGTTACCCGGACTGCAATGAGCAGTTCTTC
TRBJ1-2	TRBD1	-	TRBV9	CASSGGQGLGNYGYTF	TGTGCCAGCAGCGGGGGACAGGGCCTAGGAAACTATGGCTACACCTTC
TRBJ1-2	-	-	TRBV9	CASSVDWTDPLRDGYTF	TGTGCCAGCAGCGTAGATTGGACAGACCCCCTAAGAGATGGCTACACCTTC
TRBJ2-3	TRBD2	-	TRBV2	CASSPRTSGAYTQYF	TGTGCCAGCAGTCCTCGGACTAGCGGGGCCTATACGCAGTATTTT
TRBJ2-2	TRBD1	once	TRBV7-9	CASSFRQGKTGELFF	TGTGCCAGCAGCTTTAGACAGGGGAAAACCGGGGAGCTGTTTTTT
TRBJ1-2	-	-	TRBV5-4	CASSPGGTYGYTF	TGTGCCAGCAGTCCCGGGGGGACCTATGGCTACACCTTC